The source of this T cell receptor beta chain is a study of a mutant IDH1 vaccine in newly diagnosed glioma. Comments on this clone: As yet, its antigen is unknown.

Regarding time point: baseline, week 1 (first vaccination visit). Treatment reported: pre-vaccination baseline after standard-of-care therapy. Study outcomes and limitations: Vaccination induced immune responses in about 93% of patients.

Measured with immunoSEQ multiplex PCR; TCRdb has only the in-frame clones, and not every one. Of around 16,000 clones listed, around 95% were seen once; the top ten hold about 3.9%. Germline CDR1 reads SEHNR; CDR2 reads FQNEAQ (reference sequence). The CDR3 is 16 residues long. The V end was cut by 5 bases, the J end by 4 bases, with 18 bases between. The sample was peripheral blood mononuclear cells (PBMCs), taken from a glioma patient treated with radiotherapy, temozolomide or both. J is TRBJ1-5 and V is TRBV7-9; D is unclear. The clonotype comes from a woman between 18 and 30 years old with glioma. Some clones in this sample may be carry-over from other donors' samples. CDR3 sequence: CASSLGTAVGNQPQHF. CDR3 coding DNA: TGTGCCAGCAGCCTTGGCACCGCGGTGGGGAATCAGCCCCAGCATTTT.